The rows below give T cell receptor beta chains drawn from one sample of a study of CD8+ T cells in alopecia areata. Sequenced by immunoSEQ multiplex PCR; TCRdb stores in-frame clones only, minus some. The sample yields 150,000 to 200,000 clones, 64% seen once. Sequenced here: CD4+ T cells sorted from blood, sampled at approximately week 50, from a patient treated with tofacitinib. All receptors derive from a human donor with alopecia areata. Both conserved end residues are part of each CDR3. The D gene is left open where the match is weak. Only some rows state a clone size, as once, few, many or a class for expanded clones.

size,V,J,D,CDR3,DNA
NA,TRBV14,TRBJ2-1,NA,CASSQVGGFHNEQFF,TGTGCCAGCAGCCAAGTTGGGGGGTTTCACAATGAGCAGTTCTTC
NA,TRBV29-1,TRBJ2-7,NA,CSVVSPRNSYEQYF,TGCAGCGTTGTATCCCCGCGAAATTCCTACGAGCAGTACTTC
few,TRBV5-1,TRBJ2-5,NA,CASSLMTDQETQYF,TGCGCCAGCAGCTTGATGACAGACCAAGAGACCCAGTACTTC
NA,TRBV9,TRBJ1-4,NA,CASSPQTGTNEKLFF,TGTGCCAGCAGCCCTCAGACGGGAACTAATGAAAAACTGTTTTTT
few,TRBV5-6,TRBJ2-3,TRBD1,CASSFGAVGQGSTDTQYF,TGTGCCAGCAGTTTTGGGGCTGTTGGACAGGGCTCAACAGATACGCAGTATTTT
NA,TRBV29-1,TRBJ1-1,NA,CSVESDRLNTEAFF,TGCAGCGTTGAGTCCGACAGACTGAACACTGAAGCTTTCTTT
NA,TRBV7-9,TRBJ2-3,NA,CASSFQTDTQYF,TGTGCCAGCAGCTTCCAGACAGATACGCAGTATTTT
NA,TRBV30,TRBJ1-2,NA,CAWSVRPENGYTF,TGTGCCTGGAGTGTACGTCCAGAGAATGGCTACACCTTC
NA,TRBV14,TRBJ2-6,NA,CASSQPQGWANVLTF,TGTGCCAGCAGCCAACCCCAGGGCTGGGCCAACGTCCTGACTTTC
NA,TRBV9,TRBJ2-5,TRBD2,CASSNGLAGVPGETQYF,TGTGCCAGCAGCAACGGACTAGCGGGGGTTCCCGGAGAGACCCAGTACTTC
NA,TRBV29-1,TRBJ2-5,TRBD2,CSVAGTIQETQYF,TGCAGCGTCGCAGGGACTATACAAGAGACCCAGTACTTC
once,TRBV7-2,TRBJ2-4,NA,CASSFGTENIQYF,TGTGCCAGCAGCTTCGGGACGGAGAACATTCAGTACTTC
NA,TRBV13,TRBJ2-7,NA,CASSLGGGLTYEQYF,TGTGCCAGCAGCTTGGGCGGGGGCCTTACCTACGAGCAGTACTTC
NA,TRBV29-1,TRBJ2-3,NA,CSVEQGGTQYF,TGCAGCGTTGAACAGGGAGGTACGCAGTATTTT
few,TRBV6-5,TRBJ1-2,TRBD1,CASRLGQGTYGYTF,TGTGCCAGCAGACTGGGACAGGGGACCTATGGCTACACCTTC
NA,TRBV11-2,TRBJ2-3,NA,CASSFVGALSSPDTQYF,TGTGCCAGCAGCTTTGTCGGGGCCCTATCTTCCCCAGATACGCAGTATTTT
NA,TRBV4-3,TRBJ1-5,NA,CASSQDRSGSGVEPQHF,TGCGCCAGCAGCCAAGATAGATCCGGGAGTGGCGTGGAGCCCCAGCATTTT
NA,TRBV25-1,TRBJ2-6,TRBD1,CASSVGQGRANVLTF,TGTGCCAGCAGTGTGGGACAGGGTAGGGCCAACGTCCTGACTTTC
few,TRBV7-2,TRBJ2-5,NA,CASSSGLVLGTQYF,TGTGCCAGCAGCTCGGGACTGGTCCTGGGGACCCAGTACTTC
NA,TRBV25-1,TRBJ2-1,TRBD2,CASSKTSGGLYNEQFF,TGTGCCAGCAGTAAGACTAGCGGGGGACTCTACAATGAGCAGTTCTTC
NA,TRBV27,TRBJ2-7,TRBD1,CASSWTGGAGYEQYF,TGTGCCAGCAGTTGGACAGGGGGCGCGGGCTACGAGCAGTACTTC
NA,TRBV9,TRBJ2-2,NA,CASSWTVDTGELFF,TGTGCCAGCAGTTGGACAGTCGACACCGGGGAGCTGTTTTTT
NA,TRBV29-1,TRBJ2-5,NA,CSAGRFQETQYF,TGCAGCGCAGGCCGGTTCCAAGAGACCCAGTACTTC
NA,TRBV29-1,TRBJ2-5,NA,CSVGGETQYF,TGCAGCGTTGGGGGGGAGACCCAGTACTTC
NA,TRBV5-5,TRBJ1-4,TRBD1,CASSFQGALAEKLFF,TGTGCCAGCAGTTTCCAGGGGGCGCTTGCTGAAAAACTGTTTTTT
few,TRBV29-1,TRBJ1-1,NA,CSVAMNTEAFF,TGCAGCGTTGCGATGAACACTGAAGCTTTCTTT
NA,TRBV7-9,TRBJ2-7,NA,CASSLEGLYEQYF,TGTGCCAGCAGCTTAGAGGGACTCTACGAGCAGTACTTC
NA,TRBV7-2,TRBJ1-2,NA,CASSLNNYGYTF,TGTGCCAGCAGCTTGAATAACTATGGCTACACCTTC
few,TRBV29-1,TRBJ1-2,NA,CSTYKGENYGYTF,TGCAGCACCTATAAGGGGGAGAACTATGGCTACACCTTC
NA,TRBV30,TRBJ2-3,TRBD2,CAWSGIAGADTQYF,TGTGCCTGGAGTGGAATAGCGGGGGCAGATACGCAGTATTTT
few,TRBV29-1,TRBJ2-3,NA,CSGEQGAGWDTQYF,TGCAGCGGAGAACAGGGCGCCGGGTGGGATACGCAGTATTTT
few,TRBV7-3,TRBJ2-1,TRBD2,CASSLNPAGEEQFF,TGTGCCAGCAGCTTAAATCCAGCGGGGGAAGAGCAGTTCTTC
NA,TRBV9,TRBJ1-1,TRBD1,CASGTGMNTEAFF,TGTGCCAGCGGGACAGGGATGAACACTGAAGCTTTCTTT
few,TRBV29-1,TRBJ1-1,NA,CSALSGWNTEAFF,TGCAGCGCCCTGAGCGGCTGGAACACTGAAGCTTTCTTT
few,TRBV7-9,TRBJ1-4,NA,CASSGRANEKLFF,TGTGCCAGCAGCGGTAGGGCTAATGAAAAACTGTTTTTT
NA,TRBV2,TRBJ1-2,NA,CASSEQSSNYGYTF,TGTGCCAGCAGTGAACAGAGTTCTAACTATGGCTACACCTTC
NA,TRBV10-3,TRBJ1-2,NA,CAILPAGGISGYTF,TGTGCCATCCTCCCCGCTGGGGGGATATCTGGCTACACCTTC
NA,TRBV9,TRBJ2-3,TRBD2,CASSVASGGTSTDTQYF,TGTGCCAGCAGCGTAGCTAGCGGGGGAACTAGCACAGATACGCAGTATTTT
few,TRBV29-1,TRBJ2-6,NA,CSVVSSGANVLTF,TGCAGCGTTGTTTCTTCTGGGGCCAACGTCCTGACTTTC
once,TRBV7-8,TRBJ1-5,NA,CASSLGWGPGQPQHF,TGTGCCAGCAGCTTGGGATGGGGACCGGGTCAGCCCCAGCATTTT
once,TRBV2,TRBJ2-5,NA,CASSMRRESETQYF,TGTGCCAGCAGTATGCGCAGGGAAAGCGAGACCCAGTACTTC
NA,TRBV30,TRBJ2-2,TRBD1,CAWSRTGGLIAGELFF,TGTGCCTGGAGTCGGACAGGGGGCCTTATAGCCGGGGAGCTGTTTTTT
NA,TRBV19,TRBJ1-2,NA,CASSIAPGRDYYGYTF,TGTGCCAGTAGTATTGCCCCAGGCCGGGACTACTATGGCTACACCTTC
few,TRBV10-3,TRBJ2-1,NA,CAITGESYNEQFF,TGTGCCATCACCGGGGAATCCTACAATGAGCAGTTCTTC
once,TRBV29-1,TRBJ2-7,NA,CSVDEGGREEQYF,TGCAGCGTCGATGAGGGGGGCCGGGAAGAGCAGTACTTC
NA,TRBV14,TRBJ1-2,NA,CASQGDGNYGYTF,TGTGCCAGCCAAGGAGACGGCAACTATGGCTACACCTTC
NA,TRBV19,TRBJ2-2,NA,CATTHRTGELFF,TGTGCCACCACACATCGAACCGGGGAGCTGTTTTTT
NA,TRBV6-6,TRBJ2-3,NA,CASSSRPWVPSDTQYF,TGTGCCAGCAGTAGCCGTCCTTGGGTCCCTTCAGATACGCAGTATTTT
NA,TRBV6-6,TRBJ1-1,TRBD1,CASSSQDRVMNTEAFF,TGTGCCAGCAGTTCCCAGGACAGGGTCATGAACACTGAAGCTTTCTTT
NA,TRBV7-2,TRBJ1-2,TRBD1,CASTYGGDRPYGYTF,TGTGCCAGCACCTACGGGGGGGACAGGCCCTATGGCTACACCTTC
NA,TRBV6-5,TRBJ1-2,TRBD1,CASSWGQGARGYTF,TGTGCCAGCAGTTGGGGACAGGGGGCGCGTGGCTACACCTTC
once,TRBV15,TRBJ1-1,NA,CATSIAQVRNTEAFF,TGTGCCACCAGCATAGCGCAAGTCCGAAACACTGAAGCTTTCTTT
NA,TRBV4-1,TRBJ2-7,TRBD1,CASSQGDRVYEQYF,TGCGCCAGCAGCCAGGGGGACAGGGTCTACGAGCAGTACTTC
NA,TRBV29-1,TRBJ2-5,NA,CSVSPQVEKTQYF,TGCAGCGTATCCCCTCAGGTCGAAAAGACCCAGTACTTC
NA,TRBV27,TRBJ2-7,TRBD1,CASSSGQGAGYEQYF,TGTGCCAGCAGTTCCGGGCAGGGGGCAGGCTACGAGCAGTACTTC
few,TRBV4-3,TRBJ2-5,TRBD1,CASSPTGGQETQYF,TGCGCCAGCAGCCCGACAGGGGGTCAGGAGACCCAGTACTTC
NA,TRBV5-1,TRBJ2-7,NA,CASSRGYEQYF,TGCGCCAGCAGCCGCGGCTACGAGCAGTACTTC